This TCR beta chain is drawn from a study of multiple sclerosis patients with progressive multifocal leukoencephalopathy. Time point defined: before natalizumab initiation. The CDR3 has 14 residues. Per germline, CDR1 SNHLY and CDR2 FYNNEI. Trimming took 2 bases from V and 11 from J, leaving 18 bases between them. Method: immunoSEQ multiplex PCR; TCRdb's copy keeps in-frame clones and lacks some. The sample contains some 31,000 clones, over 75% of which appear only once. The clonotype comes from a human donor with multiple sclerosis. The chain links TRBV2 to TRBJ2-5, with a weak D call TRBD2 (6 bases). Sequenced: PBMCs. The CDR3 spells CASSELASHWEQYF. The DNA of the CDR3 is TGTGCCAGCAGTGAACTAGCGTCCCACTGGGAGCAGTACTTC.